This T cell receptor (beta chain) was documented in a study of early T cells in non-severe SARS-CoV-2 infection. On the study more broadly: Sequencing of unsorted whole blood was done on bulk RNA, leaving chains unpaired.

This clonotype was detected only a few times. Its target is not known. The V gene lost 3 bases and the J gene lost 7 bases, with 16 bases spanning the gap. CDR1 is GTSNPN and CDR2 is SVGIG in the germline V gene (reference sequence). This CDR3 has 15 amino acids. Overall study findings and caveats: Reliance on VDJdb matching favored anti-spike CD8 responses; private and CD4 specificities were missed.

Attachment of unique molecular identifiers was made to individual cDNA molecules. TCRdb independently ran MiXCR on the 5' RACE reads; one entry per CDR3 protein. Of roughly 51,000 distinct CDR3 sequences listed, about 6.3% are singletons. The sequencing used whole blood, collected at baseline. This receptor was identified in an adult who was a healthcare worker with PCR-confirmed SARS-CoV-2 infection or an uninfected control (not recorded which). V usage is TRBV30 and J usage is TRBJ1-6, with D possibly TRBD1 on 6 matching bases. Here the CDR3 DNA reads TGTGCCTGGAGCCCCGGGACATTGCAGAATTCACCCCTCCACTTT. It codes for CAWSPGTLQNSPLHF.